This T cell receptor (beta chain) is from a study of shared clonotypes between healthy human individuals. Overall study context: With ages of 18 to 49, the donors were a couple of women and three men.

The CDR3 consists of 10 residues. Per the germline V gene, CDR1 is SNHLY and CDR2 is FYNNEI. Naive CD8 cells, CD45RO-negative and positively selected for CCR7, excluded terminally differentiated effector memory CD45RA+ cells. Using immunoSEQ multiplex PCR, the repertoire was profiled, and TCRdb retains in-frame clones only, with some absent. This table has about 700,000 clones, about 92% appearing once. Notes on this clone: Its antigen is still unknown. One end of the junction does not line up with germline, which may come from a read error.

General observations from the study: Depth was large, yet rarefaction showed that sorted-subset sequencing was incomplete.

The sequence was obtained from a man aged 30-40 years in good health. The rearrangement uses TRBV2 and TRBJ1-4, with D perhaps matching TRBD1 (5 bases). Material: naive CD8+ T cells sorted from blood. CDR3 region: CATSPGGSLF. CDR3 coding DNA: TGTGCCACCTCCCCGGGGGGGTCGCTTTTT.